This T cell receptor (beta chain) was recorded in a study of radiotherapy plus CTLA-4 blockade in lung cancer. This CDR3 spans 16 amino acids. CDR1 and CDR2 from the germline V gene are MGHRA and YSYEKL. V lost 3 bases and J lost 12, with 24 bases in between. The protocol was immunoSEQ multiplex PCR, while the TCRdb copy is restricted to in-frame clones and leaves out a portion. Of around 80,000 clones in the sample, roughly 79% were seen once. Findings and limits, study-wide: In blood, early T cell clone dynamics reportedly predicted response best, together with interferon-beta. Among blood TCR repertoires after radiotherapy plus ipilimumab, tumor-derived clones expanded.

A remark on this clone: Its antigen is unidentified.

This chain connects TRBV4-1 to TRBJ2-1, with a weak D call TRBD2 (6 bases). This sequence originates from a human donor with non-small cell lung cancer whose response to radiotherapy plus ipilimumab could not be evaluated. Some clones in this sample may be carry-over from other donors' samples. The starting material was peripheral blood, obtained from a patient treated with radiotherapy plus ipilimumab. CDR3 sequence reads: CASSHTPGLRLGWQFF. The CDR3 DNA sequence: TGCGCCAGCAGCCACACTCCGGGACTCCGTTTGGGTTGGCAGTTCTTC.